This passage covers 26 T cell receptor beta chains from one sample sequenced in a study of T cell repertoires in cytomegalovirus infection. No antigen has been identified for these receptors. TCRdb re-called the reads with MiXCR, one entry per CDR3 protein. The table lists about half a million distinct CDR3 sequences, about 33% of them singletons. The source material was cultured PBMCs, sampled from culture after CMV antigen stimulation. These receptors were collected from a human donor in good health (CMV status not recorded). Some clones in this sample may be carry-over from other donors' samples.

V is TRBV28 and J is TRBJ1-5; the D gene is possibly TRBD1 (5 bases). CDR1 is MDHEN and CDR2 is SYDVKM in the germline V gene. V was cut by 6 bases and J by 6 bases, with 15 bases left in between. The CDR3 is 14 amino acids. CDR3 protein: CASRAGRQLQPQHF. DNA for the CDR3: TGTGCCAGCAGGGCGGGACGGCAGCTTCAGCCCCAGCATTTT.

The chain has TRBV5-6 and TRBJ2-5, with D unresolved. V was trimmed by 4 bases and J by 7 bases, leaving 14 bases between them. The CDR3 spans 13 residues. Germline V gene data show CDR1 as SGHDT and CDR2 as YYEEEE. Written as DNA, the CDR3 is TGTGCCAGCAGCAAAGCCCCCCTCGGGACCCAGTACTTC. Amino acid sequence: CASSKAPLGTQYF.

This clonotype has just a few counts. The rearrangement links TRBV5-1 to TRBJ1-2; maybe TRBD1 (5 bases). CDR3 size: 13 residues. Trimming left V 4 bases short and J 9 bases short, with 16 bases between. The germline V gene has CDR1 SGHRS and CDR2 YFSETQ. DNA for the CDR3: TGCGCCAGCAGCGGGGGGGGAAAATGGAGCTACACCTTC. Translating it yields CASSGGGKWSYTF. Filled out from reference TRBV5-1 and TRBJ1-2, the complete variable domain reads KAGVTQTPRYLIKTRGQQVTLSCSPISGHRSVSWYQQTPGQGLQFLFEYFSETQRNKGNFPGRFSGRQFSNSRSEMNVSTLELGDSALYLCASSGGGKWSYTFGSGTRLTVV.

At least ten counts were recorded for this clonotype. This rearrangement joins TRBV7-2 to TRBJ1-1, with D tentatively TRBD1 (5 bases). Germline CDR1 is SGHTA and CDR2 is FQGNSA. V dropped 6 bases and J dropped 4 bases, with 12 bases sitting between them. The CDR3 is made up of 13 amino acids. The CDR3 region is CASSPRGGTEAFF. Written as DNA, the CDR3 is TGTGCCAGCAGTCCGCGGGGGGGCACTGAAGCTTTCTTT. The full variable domain, with the rest looked up from reference TRBV7-2 and TRBJ1-1, is GAGVSQSPSNKVTEKGKDVELRCDPISGHTALYWYRQSLGQGLEFLIYFQGNSAPDKSGLPSDRFSAERTGGSVSTLTIQRTQQEDSAVYLCASSPRGGTEAFFGQGTRLTVV.

This chain joins TRBV28 and TRBJ2-1; D is perhaps TRBD2 (6 bases). Deletions cut 5 bases from V and 3 bases from J, with 17 bases between. The CDR3 contains 16 residues. Germline CDR1 MDHEN, CDR2 SYDVKM. DNA for the CDR3: TGTGCCAGCAGTCCCATCGTGAGGGACTTCTACAATGAGCAGTTCTTC. It is translated as CASSPIVRDFYNEQFF.

This sequence joins TRBV23-1 and TRBJ1-6; 8 bases match TRBD1. TRBV23-1 carries the ORF label, with uncertain function. CDR3 length: 16 residues. Germline trimming cut 1 base from V and 10 bases from J; bases unmatched to any gene: 9. The CDR3 nucleotides read TGCGCCAGCAGTCAATTACAACCCGGGACAGGATCACCCCTCCACTTT. Translation: CASSQLQPGTGSPLHF.

The CDR3 DNA reads as TGTGCCAGCAGCTCAACACCTCAAATAGGACGGGAAAAACTGTTTTTT. The encoded protein is CASSSTPQIGREKLFF. The genes are TRBV7-2 and TRBJ1-4; D is ambiguous. V lost 4 bases to trimming and J lost 8 bases, with 20 bases between them. This CDR3 spans 16 amino acids. CDR1 is SGHTA, CDR2 FQGNSA, per germline.

There are a few counts of this clonotype. The rearrangement joins TRBV7-2 to TRBJ2-5; tentative D call: TRBD2 (6 bases). CDR1 is SGHTA and CDR2 is FQGNSA in the germline V gene. CDR3 length: 13 amino acids. Trimming left V 4 bases short and J 4 bases short, with 10 bases between. The CDR3 region is CASSSLARETQYF. Written as DNA, the CDR3 is TGTGCCAGCAGCTCCCTAGCGAGAGAGACCCAGTACTTC. The whole variable domain, filled in from reference TRBV7-2 and TRBJ2-5, reads GAGVSQSPSNKVTEKGKDVELRCDPISGHTALYWYRQSLGQGLEFLIYFQGNSAPDKSGLPSDRFSAERTGGSVSTLTIQRTQQEDSAVYLCASSSLARETQYFGPGTRLLVL.

This clonotype was observed a handful of times. This CDR3 is CASSLVGIRDTEAFF. CDR3 bases: TGTGCCAGCAGCTTAGTAGGAATTCGGGACACTGAAGCTTTCTTT. The chain has TRBV7-9 and TRBJ1-1; no clear D. CDR3 length: 15 residues. Per the germline V gene, CDR1 is SEHNR and CDR2 is FQNEAQ (reference sequence). Trimming removed 1 base at V and 3 bases at J, with 12 bases between.

This clonotype was detected many times. The chain has TRBV7-9 and TRBJ2-3, with TRBD1 matching 8 bases. Looked up from germline, CDR1 is SEHNR and CDR2 is FQNEAQ (reference sequence). J was trimmed by 2 bases and V by 5 bases; bases with no gene match: 15. The length of the CDR3 is 18 residues. The CDR3 is CASSHRTTGTGFTDTQYF. The CDR3 DNA sequence: TGTGCCAGCAGCCATAGAACGACCGGGACAGGATTCACAGATACGCAGTATTTT.

This clonotype was found a few times. V and J are TRBV7-2 and TRBJ2-3; D gene unclear. The CDR3 is 16 amino acids. V gave up 1 base and J gave up 4 bases, with 15 bases separating them. The germline V gene has CDR1 SGHTA and CDR2 FQGNSA. The chain's CDR3 is CASSLVLRPAADTQYF. CDR3 in DNA: TGTGCCAGCAGCTTAGTATTACGGCCGGCGGCAGATACGCAGTATTTT.

The chain combines TRBV19 with TRBJ2-7; D is possibly TRBD1 or TRBD2 (5 bases each). Between the trimmed V and J ends, which lost 6 bases and 4 bases, there was a span of 13 bases. CDR3 length: 13 amino acids. CDR1 LNHDA and CDR2 SQIVND come from the germline V gene (reference sequence). The CDR3 spells CASSEGTKYEQYF. The CDR3 region has the DNA TGTGCCAGTAGCGAAGGGACCAAATACGAGCAGTACTTC.

This clonotype was counted between two and nine times. This rearrangement joins TRBV12-3 or TRBV12-4 to TRBJ1-1; TRBD1 matches 10 bases. The CDR3 runs 17 residues. V dropped 4 bases and J dropped 1; count of bases not matched to a gene: 9. The DNA of the CDR3 is TGTGCCAGCAGTTCATGGACATGGACAGGGGGGAACACTGAAGCTTTCTTT. Translation gives CASSSWTWTGGNTEAFF.

The chain uses TRBV12-3 or TRBV12-4 and TRBJ2-1, with 11 nucleotides matching TRBD2. The CDR3 length is 15 residues. The V gene end was trimmed by 7 bases and the J gene end by 1 base; junction bases not matched to a gene: 3. CDR3: CASTRTSGSYNEQFF. The CDR3 DNA follows: TGTGCCAGCACCAGGACTAGCGGGTCCTACAATGAGCAGTTCTTC.

V and J are TRBV27 and TRBJ2-7; 16 bases align to TRBD2. Looked up from germline, CDR1 is MNHEY and CDR2 is SMNVEV (reference sequence). CDR3 length: 19 amino acids. V was clipped by 7 bases and J by 6 bases; unmatched bases: 18. The CDR3 region has the DNA TGTGCCAGCACTATACCGGGACTAGCGGGAGGGGTGGACGGCTCCGAGCAGTACGTC. It encodes CASTIPGLAGGVDGSEQYV.

This chain connects TRBV5-1 to TRBJ1-4; no definite D call. The CDR3 consists of 14 residues. Germline lookup yields CDR1 SGHRS and CDR2 YFSETQ. V was trimmed by 0 bases and J by 5 bases, leaving 8 bases between them. Here the CDR3 DNA reads TGCGCCAGCAGCTTGGGGCAGACAAATGAAAAACTGTTTTTT. Translation gives CASSLGQTNEKLFF.

This clonotype was recorded a few times. V usage is TRBV7-8 and J usage is TRBJ2-3; D is unresolved. In germline, CDR1 is SGHVS, CDR2 FQNEAQ. The V end lost 1 base, the J end lost 4 bases, and 9 bases lay between the germline ends. The CDR3 is 14 amino acids. CDR3 nucleotides: TGTGCCAGCAGCTTAGTCCGCCGGGCAGATACGCAGTATTTT. Translated: CASSLVRRADTQYF.

As regards this clonotype: A junction end diverges from the germline sequence, so it may reflect a read error. The V call is TRBV6-2 or TRBV6-3, the J call TRBJ1-1; the D is unclear. Per germline, CDR1 MNHEY and CDR2 SVGEGT. The CDR3 runs to 15 residues. Written as DNA, the CDR3 is TGTACCAGCAGTTACACGCGGGCGTCCGCCAGTGGAGCTTTCTTT. Amino acid sequence: CTSSYTRASASGAFF.

This chain uses TRBV4-1 with TRBJ1-6, with 9 nucleotides matching TRBD1. Germline CDR1 and CDR2: MGHRA and YSYEKL. V shed 0 bases and J 8 bases; nucleotides not matched to a gene: 5. There are 16 residues in the CDR3. The CDR3 is CASSQERDRAYSPLHF. The CDR3 DNA reads as TGCGCCAGCAGCCAAGAAAGGGACAGGGCCTATTCACCCCTCCACTTT.

This rearrangement joins TRBV6-1 to TRBJ2-3, with 7 bases aligning to TRBD1. Trimming cost V 5 bases and J 2 bases; bases outside gene matches: 7. CDR3 length: 15 residues. The germline gives CDR1 MNHNS, CDR2 SASEGT. The CDR3 region is CASSWTGLHTDTQYF. In DNA form, the CDR3 reads TGTGCCAGCAGTTGGACAGGCCTACACACAGATACGCAGTATTTT.

This sequence joins TRBV7-2 and TRBJ2-3, with no clear D. V was shortened by 2 bases and J by 2 bases, with 14 bases between the two germline ends. CDR1 is SGHTA, CDR2 FQGNSA, per germline. The CDR3 has 16 amino acids. The CDR3 nucleotides are TGTGCCAGCAGCTTATTAGGGCTAGGATTCACAGATACGCAGTATTTT. Its translation: CASSLLGLGFTDTQYF.

The CDR3 DNA follows: TGTGCCAGCACCCATTTAGGGGGAAATCAGCCCCAGCATTTT. It is translated as CASTHLGGNQPQHF. The V gene is TRBV28, the J gene TRBJ1-5; tentative D call: TRBD1 (6 bases). Germline lookup yields CDR1 MDHEN and CDR2 SYDVKM. V dropped 7 bases and J dropped 4 bases, with 14 bases sitting between them. The CDR3 totals 14 residues. Complete variable domain (other parts from reference TRBV28 and TRBJ1-5): DVKVTQSSRYLVKRTGEKVFLECVQDMDHENMFWYRQDPGLGLRLIYFSYDVKMKEKGDIPEGYSVSREKKERFSLILESASTNQTSMYLCASTHLGGNQPQHFGDGTRLSIL.

The CDR3 is CASSASGSGYNEQFF. CDR3 nucleotides: TGTGCCAGCAGTGCGAGCGGGAGTGGGTACAATGAGCAGTTCTTC. The J gene is TRBJ2-1, the V gene TRBV12-3 or TRBV12-4; 8 bases fit TRBD2. CDR3 length equals 15 residues. Unmatched junction bases numbered 7, after V lost 5 bases and J lost 4 bases.

The rearrangement links TRBV28 to TRBJ1-5, with TRBD1 as a possible D gene (5 bases). Trimming pared 10 bases from V and 6 bases from J, leaving 19 bases between. Germline V gene lookup returns CDR1 MDHEN and CDR2 SYDVKM. The CDR3 consists of 14 residues. CDR3 region: CATSRGALGQPQHF. For the CDR3, the DNA is TGTGCCACATCACGAGGGGCTCTTGGTCAGCCCCAGCATTTT. Together with reference TRBV28 and TRBJ1-5, the CDR3 gives the full variable domain: DVKVTQSSRYLVKRTGEKVFLECVQDMDHENMFWYRQDPGLGLRLIYFSYDVKMKEKGDIPEGYSVSREKKERFSLILESASTNQTSMYLCATSRGALGQPQHFGDGTRLSIL.

This clonotype was seen a handful of times. This chain joins TRBV6-5 and TRBJ2-2; possible D gene TRBD1, 5 bases. CDR1 is MNHEY and CDR2 is SVGAGI in the germline V gene. Trimming took 2 bases from V and 0 from J, leaving 10 bases between them. This CDR3 contains 16 residues. The chain's CDR3 is CASSYGAATNTGELFF. The CDR3 coding sequence is TGTGCCAGCAGTTACGGGGCGGCTACGAACACCGGGGAGCTGTTTTTT.

The chain carries TRBV14 and TRBJ2-6; D gene ambiguous. V lost 2 bases and J 0 bases, leaving 5 bases between the germline ends. CDR3 length equals 15 residues. The germline CDR1 and CDR2 sequences are SGHDN and FVKESK. The DNA for the CDR3 is TGTGCCAGCAGCCAACGTAGCTCTGGGGCCAACGTCCTGACTTTC. It specifies CASSQRSSGANVLTF.